Listed below are T cell receptor beta chains from one sample, sequenced in a study of immune cell composition in non-small cell lung cancer. The assay was immunoSEQ multiplex PCR, and TCRdb's table has in-frame clones only and misses some. The table lists around 5,000 clones, around nine tenths of them singletons. Sequenced input: non-adjacent lung tissue. The receptors come from a human donor with non-small cell lung cancer. Some clones in this sample may be carry-over from other donors' samples. CDR3s include the opening cysteine and the closing phenylalanine or tryptophan.

cdr3_aa: CASSQGLPNSPLHF
j_call: TRBJ1-6
v_call: TRBV19

cdr3_aa: CASSDRGQGALGTEAFF
j_call: TRBJ1-1
v_call: TRBV4-2

cdr3_aa: CASSLTSGKSYEQYF
j_call: TRBJ2-7
v_call: TRBV4-3

cdr3_aa: CASSLSGVHEQYF
j_call: TRBJ2-7
v_call: TRBV6-5

cdr3_aa: CASLTRTGGLEKLFF
j_call: TRBJ1-4
v_call: TRBV19

cdr3_aa: CASSSTGYLSGANVLTF
j_call: TRBJ2-6
v_call: TRBV28

cdr3_aa: CASSEVQEYEKLFF
j_call: TRBJ1-4
v_call: TRBV2

cdr3_aa: CASSFGLAGGEQYF
j_call: TRBJ2-7
v_call: TRBV7-9

cdr3_aa: CASSQNRDREKLFF
j_call: TRBJ1-4
v_call: TRBV6-5

cdr3_aa: CASSQESSGQGHYGYTF
j_call: TRBJ1-2
v_call: TRBV4-2

cdr3_aa: CSVEDRARQGAYEQYF
j_call: TRBJ2-7
v_call: TRBV29-1

cdr3_aa: CASSSSDNTHRGNEKLFF
j_call: TRBJ1-4
v_call: TRBV11-2

cdr3_aa: CASSLIQPSGYQPQHF
j_call: TRBJ1-5
v_call: TRBV28

cdr3_aa: CASSLSGRARETQYF
j_call: TRBJ2-5
v_call: TRBV11-3

cdr3_aa: CASSETQPGEQYF
j_call: TRBJ2-7
v_call: TRBV2

cdr3_aa: CASSTRDRNNEQFF
j_call: TRBJ2-1
v_call: TRBV6-6

cdr3_aa: CSVATSAYNEQFF
j_call: TRBJ2-1
v_call: TRBV29-1

cdr3_aa: CASSSGTSEKLFF
j_call: TRBJ1-4
v_call: TRBV5-6

cdr3_aa: CASSLDPTGFQYF
j_call: TRBJ2-4
v_call: TRBV11-2

cdr3_aa: CASSFGGGSYEQYF
j_call: TRBJ2-7
v_call: TRBV5-8

cdr3_aa: CASRAGTGNEQYF
j_call: TRBJ2-7
v_call: TRBV5-6

cdr3_aa: CARGGLGAGELFF
j_call: TRBJ2-2
v_call: TRBV30

cdr3_aa: CASSWDDRDTEAFF
j_call: TRBJ1-1
v_call: TRBV5-8

cdr3_aa: CSVQPRDTLSPYEQYF
j_call: TRBJ2-7
v_call: TRBV29-1